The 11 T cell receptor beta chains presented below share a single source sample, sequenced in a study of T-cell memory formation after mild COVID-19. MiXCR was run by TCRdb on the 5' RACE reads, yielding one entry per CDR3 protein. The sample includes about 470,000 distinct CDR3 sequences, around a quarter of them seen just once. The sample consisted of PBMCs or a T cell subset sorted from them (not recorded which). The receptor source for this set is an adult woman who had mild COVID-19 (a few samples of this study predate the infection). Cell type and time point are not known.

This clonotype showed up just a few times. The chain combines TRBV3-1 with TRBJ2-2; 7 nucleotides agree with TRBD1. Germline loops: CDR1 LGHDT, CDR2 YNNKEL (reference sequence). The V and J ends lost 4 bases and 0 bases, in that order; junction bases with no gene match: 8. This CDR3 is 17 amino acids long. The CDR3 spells CASSRLLGTANTGELFF. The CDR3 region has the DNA TGTGCCAGCAGCCGCCTCCTTGGGACAGCGAACACCGGGGAGCTGTTTTTT.

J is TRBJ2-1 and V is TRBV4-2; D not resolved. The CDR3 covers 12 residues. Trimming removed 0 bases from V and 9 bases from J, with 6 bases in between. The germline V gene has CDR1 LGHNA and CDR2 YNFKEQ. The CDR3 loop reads CASSQEYGEQFF. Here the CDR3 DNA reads TGTGCCAGCAGCCAAGAATATGGTGAGCAGTTCTTC.

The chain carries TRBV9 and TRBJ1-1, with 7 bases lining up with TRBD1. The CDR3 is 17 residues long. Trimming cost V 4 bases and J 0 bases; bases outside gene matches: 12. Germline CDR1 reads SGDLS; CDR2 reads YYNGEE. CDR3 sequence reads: CASSPPPGTAMNTEAFF. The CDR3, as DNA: TGTGCCAGCAGCCCTCCCCCCGGGACAGCTATGAACACTGAAGCTTTCTTT.

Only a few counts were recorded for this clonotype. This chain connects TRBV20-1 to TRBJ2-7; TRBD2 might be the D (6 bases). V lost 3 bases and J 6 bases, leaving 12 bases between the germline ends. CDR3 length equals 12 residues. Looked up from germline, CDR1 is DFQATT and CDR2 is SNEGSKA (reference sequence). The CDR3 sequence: CSASWEDREQYF. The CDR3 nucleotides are TGCAGTGCTAGCTGGGAGGACCGCGAGCAGTACTTC.

This chain's CDR3 is CASSGRGGSTDTQYF. The CDR3 DNA is TGTGCCAGCAGCGGAAGGGGGGGATCCACAGATACGCAGTATTTT. The chain recombines TRBV9 with TRBJ2-3, with a weak D call TRBD2 (7 bases). V shed 3 bases and J shed 2 bases, with 13 bases lying between them. This CDR3 comprises 15 residues. Germline V gene lookup returns CDR1 SGDLS and CDR2 YYNGEE.

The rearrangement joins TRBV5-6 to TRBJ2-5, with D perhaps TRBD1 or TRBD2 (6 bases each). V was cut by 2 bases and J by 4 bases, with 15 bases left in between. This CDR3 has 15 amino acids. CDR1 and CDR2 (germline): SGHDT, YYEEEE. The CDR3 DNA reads TGTGCCAGCAGCTTTCGTCCGGGGGCATCAGAGACCCAGTACTTC. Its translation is CASSFRPGASETQYF.

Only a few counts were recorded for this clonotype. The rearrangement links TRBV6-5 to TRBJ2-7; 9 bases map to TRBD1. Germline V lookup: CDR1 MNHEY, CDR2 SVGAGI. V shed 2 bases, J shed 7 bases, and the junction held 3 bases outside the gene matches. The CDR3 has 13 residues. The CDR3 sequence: CASSYRDREEQYF. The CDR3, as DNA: TGTGCCAGCAGTTACCGGGACAGGGAGGAGCAGTACTTC.

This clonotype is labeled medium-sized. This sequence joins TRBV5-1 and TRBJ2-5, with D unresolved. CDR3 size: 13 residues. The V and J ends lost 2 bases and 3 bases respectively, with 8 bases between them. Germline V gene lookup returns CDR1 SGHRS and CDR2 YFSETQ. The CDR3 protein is CASSFRAEETQYF. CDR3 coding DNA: TGCGCCAGCAGCTTTAGGGCTGAAGAGACCCAGTACTTC.

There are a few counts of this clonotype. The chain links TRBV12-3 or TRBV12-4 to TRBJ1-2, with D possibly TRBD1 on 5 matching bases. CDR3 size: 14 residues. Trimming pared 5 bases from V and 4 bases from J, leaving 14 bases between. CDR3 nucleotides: TGTGCCAGCAGTACAACCGACAGAGGCTATGGCTACACCTTC. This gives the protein CASSTTDRGYGYTF.

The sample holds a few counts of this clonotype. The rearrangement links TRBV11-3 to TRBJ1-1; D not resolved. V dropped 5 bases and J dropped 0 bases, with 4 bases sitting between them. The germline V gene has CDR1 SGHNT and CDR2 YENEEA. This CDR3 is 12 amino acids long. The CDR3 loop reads CASSVMNTEAFF. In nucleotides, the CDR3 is TGTGCCAGCAGCGTCATGAACACTGAAGCTTTCTTT.

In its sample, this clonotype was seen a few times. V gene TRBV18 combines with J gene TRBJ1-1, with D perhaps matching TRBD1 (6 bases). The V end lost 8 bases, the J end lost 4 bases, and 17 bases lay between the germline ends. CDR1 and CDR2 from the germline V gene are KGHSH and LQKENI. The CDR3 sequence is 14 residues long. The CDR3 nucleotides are TGTGCCAGCACACAGGGTGCCGTGGGCACTGAAGCTTTCTTT. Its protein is CASTQGAVGTEAFF.